This T cell receptor beta chain came from a study of cytomegalovirus exposure and HLA in healthy donors. About the research overall: Around 85 million unique TCRs from HLA-typed donors were held in an early data release. Study-wide results and caveats: In a later analysis, specific HLA alleles were associated with 15,000 to 20,000 TCR beta sequences at a 0.05 false discovery rate.

The study ran its PCR with 60 Vbeta and 13 Jbeta primers. Clones were read by immunoSEQ multiplex PCR, and TCRdb kept only the in-frame ones, dropping some. The data hold 200,000 to 250,000 clones, with 85% observed a single time. Looked up from germline, CDR1 is SGHRS and CDR2 is YFSETQ. CDR3 length equals 17 residues. J was trimmed by 3 bases and V by 4 bases; bases with no gene match: 9. Points on this clone: Its antigen is not identified.

The sequenced sample consisted of PBMCs. This receptor was identified in a human donor in good health. The chain couples TRBV5-1 to TRBJ2-2; 10 nucleotides align to TRBD2. The CDR3 DNA follows: TGCGCCAGCAGCATCAAACTAGCGGGACAAGACACCGGGGAGCTGTTTTTT. Translating gives CASSIKLAGQDTGELFF.